This TCR beta chain was sequenced in a study of Ad26.COV2.S vaccination and SARS-CoV-2 variants. Study background: The vaccine Ad26.COV2.S was put into the muscle once, or twice with 56 days between.

This clone was detected only once. Antigen specificity is unknown. Specified treatment: around 19 received Ad26.COV2.S at low or high dose, single or two shots; about 5 received placebo; per-sample allocation not given. The study sampled participants on day 63 after the first vaccine or placebo injection. In the vaccine, an Ad26 vector expressed the SARS-CoV-2 spike of the Wuhan strain. This CDR3 is built from 14 residues. CDR1 is MNHEY and CDR2 is SMNVEV in the germline V gene (reference sequence). V lost 0 bases, J lost 6 bases, and 11 bases lay in between. Profiled with immunoSEQ multiplex PCR; TCRdb holds only in-frame clones, not every one. The sample lists roughly 320,000 clones, around four fifths occurring once. Findings and limits, study-wide: Following vaccination, spike-specific CD8+ and CD4+ T cell responses reportedly exhibited substantial breadth. Researchers reported similar non-spike TCR breadth in vaccine and placebo recipients.

V usage is TRBV27 and J usage is TRBJ2-5, with D unresolved. This sequence originates from a person between 18 and 65 years old who received the Ad26.COV2.S COVID-19 vaccine or a placebo. Specimen: peripheral blood, collected in a trial of Ad26.COV2.S vaccine versus placebo. The CDR3 nucleotides read TGTGCCAGCAGTTTATCCCGGTCCTCCCAGACCCAGTACTTC. This sequence encodes CASSLSRSSQTQYF.